These 15 T cell receptor beta chains were all obtained from the same sample, sequenced in a study of blood T cells in healthy people across ages. Primers used in a second PCR of roughly 7 to 12 cycles were a sample-barcoded 5' primer and a J-beta primer mix. TCRdb re-derived calls from the 5' RACE reads in MiXCR, one entry per CDR3 protein. The sample has some 890,000 distinct CDR3 sequences; roughly 28% are singletons. These data are also associated with another study on T cells of mothers and their children.

The sequencing input was blood. The receptors were gathered from a woman aged 40 to 50 in good health.

Remarks on this clonotype: A much larger clone sits a single nucleotide away, making a read error possible. This chain connects TRBV6-5 to TRBJ2-5; 8 nucleotides line up with TRBD2. V shed 4 bases, J shed 11 bases, and the junction held 18 bases outside the gene matches. The germline gives CDR1 MNHEY, CDR2 SVGAGI. The CDR3 is made up of 16 amino acids. The DNA of the CDR3 is TGTGCCAGCAGTTCGACACCGGGACTAGTGGTCGATGAGCAGTACTTC. Amino acids: CASSSTPGLVVDEQYF.

V usage is TRBV7-9 and J usage is TRBJ1-2, with TRBD1 as a possible D gene (5 bases). The CDR3 consists of 14 residues. The V and J ends lost 5 bases and 8 bases respectively, with 18 bases between them. The germline V gene encodes CDR1 SEHNR and CDR2 FQNEAQ (reference sequence). The CDR3 DNA follows: TGTGCCAGCAGCCCCCCGGGGGGAGGAGAAGGCTACACCTTC. It translates to CASSPPGGGEGYTF.

DNA for the CDR3: TGTGCCAGCAGTTCCGACCCACAGGGAATGGTTAACTATGGCTACACCTTC. Translation gives CASSSDPQGMVNYGYTF. The V gene is TRBV6-5, the J gene TRBJ1-2, with D possibly matching TRBD1 (6 bases). The V end was cut by 4 bases, the J end by 1 base, with 19 bases between. This CDR3 region has 17 residues. Per germline, CDR1 MNHEY and CDR2 SVGAGI.

The V gene is TRBV7-3, the J gene TRBJ2-1; perhaps TRBD2 as D (5 bases). CDR1 and CDR2 from the germline V gene are SGHTA and FQGTGA. Trimming shortened V by 11 bases and J by 3 bases, and 8 bases separated the two germline ends. CDR3 size: 11 residues. CDR3 in amino acids: CAGGLYNEQFF. CDR3 sequence (DNA): TGTGCCGGCGGACTCTACAATGAGCAGTTCTTC.

The chain uses TRBV7-8 and TRBJ1-5; D is undetermined. Germline CDR1 SGHVS, CDR2 FQNEAQ. The V and J ends lost 1 base and 4 bases respectively, with 8 bases between them. CDR3 length equals 14 residues. CDR3 loop: CASSLERVNQPQHF. The CDR3 DNA is TGTGCCAGCAGCTTAGAGAGGGTTAATCAGCCCCAGCATTTT.

To note about this clonotype: A much bigger clone sits one base away, suggesting this may be a read error. The chain has TRBV5-1 and TRBJ2-1; D remains ambiguous. Germline V lookup: CDR1 SGHRS, CDR2 YFSETQ. The V end lost 1 base, the J end lost 7 bases, and 12 bases lay between the germline ends. The CDR3 is 14 residues long. CDR3 in DNA: TGCGCCAGCAGCTTGAGTCCCGACCCGAATGAGCAGTTCTTC. Protein sequence: CASSLSPDPNEQFF.

Remarks on this clonotype: A much bigger clone sits one base away, suggesting this may be a read error. The CDR3 region has the DNA TGCGCCAGCAGCCAAGGGACTAACGGGGCTTCCTACGAGCAGTACTTC. The encoded protein is CASSQGTNGASYEQYF. V gene TRBV4-1 combines with J gene TRBJ2-7; D may be TRBD2 (6 bases). The germline V gene encodes CDR1 MGHRA and CDR2 YSYEKL. The V end was cut by 1 base, the J end by 1 base, with 14 bases between. The CDR3 sequence is 16 residues long.

This clonotype was observed many times. The chain combines TRBV6-2 or TRBV6-3 with TRBJ2-7; 7 bases fit TRBD1. Germline V gene lookup returns CDR1 MNHEY and CDR2 SVGEGT. This CDR3 has 13 residues. Unmatched junction bases numbered 4, after V lost 6 bases and J lost 2 bases. DNA of the CDR3: TGTGCCAGCAGGAGCACAGGGGCCTACGAGCAGTACTTC. It translates to CASRSTGAYEQYF.

This clonotype was picked up many times. The genes are TRBV3-1 and TRBJ2-4; 10 nucleotides match TRBD2. J lost 6 bases, V lost 1 base, and 12 bases had no gene match. CDR3 length: 18 residues. Germline V gene sequence: CDR1 LGHDT, CDR2 YNNKEL (reference sequence). The CDR3 DNA reads as TGTGCCAGCAGCCAAGGAGCTAGCGGGGGCCCCAGTGGAAACATTCAGTACTTC. Amino acid sequence: CASSQGASGGPSGNIQYF.

V usage is TRBV27 and J usage is TRBJ2-3, with no clear D. The V gene lost 6 bases and the J gene lost 0 bases, with 10 bases spanning the gap. The CDR3 sequence is 14 residues long. CDR1 MNHEY and CDR2 SMNVEV come from the germline V gene (reference sequence). The CDR3 sequence: CASSSRSSTDTQYF. As DNA, the CDR3 is TGTGCCAGCAGCTCTAGGAGTAGCACAGATACGCAGTATTTT.

This clonotype was picked up a small number of times. The rearrangement uses TRBV6-1 and TRBJ2-7, with 10 bases aligning to TRBD2. The CDR3 extends over 19 amino acids. V lost 8 bases to trimming and J lost 3 bases; unmatched junction nucleotides: 22. Germline CDR1 reads MNHNS; CDR2 reads SASEGT. The CDR3 DNA reads TGTGCCAGCGAAGGGGAGGGGGCTAAGCAGAGCGGGGGGGACTACGAGCAGTACTTC. It codes for CASEGEGAKQSGGDYEQYF.

The chain carries TRBV25-1 and TRBJ2-3; D is undetermined. The CDR3 is 11 amino acids. With 8 bases removed from V and 6 bases from J, the gap between germline ends came to 9 bases. CDR1 MGHDK and CDR2 SYGVNS come from the germline V gene. The CDR3 loop reads CASQRMDTQYF. The CDR3 DNA reads as TGTGCCAGCCAAAGAATGGATACGCAGTATTTT.

CDR3 DNA: TGTGCCAGCGGCGTAGCGGGGGGGACCTTATACGAGCAGTACTTC. Protein product: CASGVAGGTLYEQYF. V gene TRBV7-2 combines with J gene TRBJ2-7; 11 bases line up with TRBD2. The germline gives CDR1 SGHTA, CDR2 FQGNSA. This CDR3 has 15 amino acids. With 8 bases clipped from V and 4 bases from J, the junction kept 10 bases outside the gene matches.

The CDR3 nucleotides are TGTGCCACCAGCAGAGAAGTTCCCTTTCTTTCTGGGGCCAACGTCCTGACTTTC. Its protein product is CATSREVPFLSGANVLTF. The chain combines TRBV15 with TRBJ2-6; D is ambiguous. With 0 bases removed from V and 1 base from J, the gap between germline ends came to 13 bases. The CDR3 is 18 amino acids. CDR1 and CDR2 (germline): LNHNV, YYDKDF (reference sequence).

The rearrangement uses TRBV3-1 and TRBJ1-1; D ambiguous. The CDR3 runs to 15 residues. Trimming removed 1 base from V and 0 bases from J, with 9 bases in between. Germline V gene sequence: CDR1 LGHDT, CDR2 YNNKEL (reference sequence). The CDR3 DNA reads as TGTGCCAGCAGCCAAGCGAGGAACATGAACACTGAAGCTTTCTTT. Protein sequence: CASSQARNMNTEAFF.